Listed here are 14 T cell receptor beta chains from one sample, sequenced in a study of control samples from healthy donors and cancer patients. Using immunoSEQ multiplex PCR, the repertoire was profiled, and TCRdb retains in-frame clones only, with some absent. The data contain approximately 44,000 clones, more than 65% of them seen just once; the ten biggest clones take up 17%. The material sequenced was formalin-fixed, paraffin-embedded tissue. These receptors were collected from a male donor with melanoma.

V is TRBV29-1 and J is TRBJ2-2; D not certain. This CDR3 comprises 15 residues. With 3 bases removed from V and 2 bases from J, the gap between germline ends came to 13 bases. CDR1 SQVTM and CDR2 ANQGSEA come from the germline V gene. The DNA of the CDR3 is TGCAGCGTTGAGTCGCGTACAGAAAACACCGGGGAGCTGTTTTTT. This gives the protein CSVESRTENTGELFF.

The chain links TRBV5-6 to TRBJ2-2, with 8 bases aligning to TRBD2. This CDR3 is built from 16 residues. The V segment lost 2 bases and the J segment 4 bases; nucleotides outside the gene matches: 7. Germline V gene data show CDR1 as SGHDT and CDR2 as YYEEEE. The CDR3 coding sequence is TGTGCCAGCAGCTTTATACGGGAGGGTGGCACCGGGGAGCTGTTTTTT. This sequence encodes CASSFIREGGTGELFF.

This chain links TRBV5-4 with TRBJ2-3, with TRBD1 identical over 9 bases. Looked up from germline, CDR1 is SGHNT and CDR2 is YYREEE (reference sequence). The CDR3 is 15 residues long. Unmatched junction bases numbered 7, after V lost 4 bases and J lost 4 bases. CDR3 sequence: CASSRDRGRADTQYF. The CDR3 bases are TGTGCCAGCAGCCGCGACAGGGGGAGGGCAGATACGCAGTATTTT.

This chain uses TRBV27 with TRBJ1-1; possible D gene TRBD1, 5 bases. The V end was cut by 6 bases, the J end by 4 bases, with 15 bases between. CDR1 and CDR2 from the germline V gene are MNHEY and SMNVEV (reference sequence). CDR3 length equals 14 residues. The CDR3 DNA reads TGTGCCAGCAGAGGGACCGCCGTTGGCACTGAAGCTTTCTTT. Translated: CASRGTAVGTEAFF.

CDR3 residues: CASSSPGTGSSYEQYF. The CDR3 coding sequence is TGTGCCAGCAGCTCGCCCGGGACAGGCAGCTCCTACGAGCAGTACTTC. The gene calls are TRBV11-1 and TRBJ2-7; 8 bases map to TRBD1. V lost 4 bases, J lost 0 bases, and 8 bases stayed unmatched. CDR3 length equals 16 residues. Germline-derived CDR1 and CDR2 are SGHAT and FQDESV (reference sequence).

V gene TRBV2 combines with J gene TRBJ1-4, with 10 bases lining up with TRBD1. J lost 1 base, V lost 5 bases, and 1 base had no gene match. The CDR3 covers 15 residues. Per the germline V gene, CDR1 is SNHLY and CDR2 is FYNNEI. This chain's CDR3 is CASSRTGGTNEKLFF. The CDR3 nucleotides read TGTGCCAGCAGTCGGACAGGGGGAACTAATGAAAAACTGTTTTTT.

The V and J genes are TRBV6-1 and TRBJ2-7; D might be TRBD1 or TRBD2, each matching 5 bases. Trimming stripped 2 bases from V and 7 bases from J, with 18 bases between. The CDR3 totals 15 residues. Looked up from germline, CDR1 is MNHNS and CDR2 is SASEGT. This CDR3 reads CASSEHGQGSGEQYF. The DNA for the CDR3 is TGTGCCAGCAGTGAACATGGTCAGGGCTCGGGGGAGCAGTACTTC.

The chain has TRBV7-9 and TRBJ2-5; D is uncertain. V was clipped by 5 bases and J by 5 bases, with 6 bases between them. The germline gives CDR1 SEHNR, CDR2 FQNEAQ (reference sequence). The CDR3 loop spans 11 amino acids. CDR3 protein: CASSRMETQYF. CDR3 nucleotide sequence: TGTGCCAGCAGCCGGATGGAGACCCAGTACTTC.

This clone was counted ten times or more. The chain links TRBV29-1 to TRBJ2-1; TRBD2 is a possible D gene (5 bases). The CDR3 consists of 14 residues. Germline-derived CDR1 and CDR2 are SQVTM and ANQGSEA. Deletions cut 4 bases from V and 1 base from J, with 11 bases between. CDR3 sequence reads: CSVGRSESYNEQFF. CDR3 nucleotide sequence: TGCAGCGTTGGGAGGAGCGAATCCTACAATGAGCAGTTCTTC.

V and J are TRBV4-2 and TRBJ2-1; D gene ambiguous. This CDR3 region has 13 residues. Germline CDR1 LGHNA, CDR2 YNFKEQ. With 0 bases removed from V and 9 bases from J, the gap between germline ends came to 9 bases. CDR3 sequence (DNA): TGTGCCAGCAGCCAAGAAAAAGCGTTTGAGCAGTTCTTC. It translates to CASSQEKAFEQFF.

This clone is medium-sized by share. The chain is built from TRBV12-3 or TRBV12-4 and TRBJ2-4; D remains unclear. V was pared by 3 bases and J by 5 bases, with 2 bases between. This CDR3 has 11 amino acids. The CDR3 reads CASSFQNIQYF. CDR3 coding DNA: TGTGCCAGCAGTTTCCAAAACATTCAGTACTTC.

The J gene is TRBJ1-3, the V gene TRBV28; D is ambiguous. The CDR3 is made up of 16 amino acids. Germline CDR1 reads MDHEN; CDR2 reads SYDVKM. V lost 3 bases and J lost 0, with 12 bases in between. CDR3 residues: CASSLSGLTSGNTIYF. The CDR3 DNA sequence: TGTGCCAGCAGTTTGTCTGGACTGACCTCTGGAAACACCATATATTTT. The whole variable domain, remainder taken from reference TRBV28 and TRBJ1-3, is DVKVTQSSRYLVKRTGEKVFLECVQDMDHENMFWYRQDPGLGLRLIYFSYDVKMKEKGDIPEGYSVSREKKERFSLILESASTNQTSMYLCASSLSGLTSGNTIYFGEGSWLTVV.

This rearrangement joins TRBV5-6 to TRBJ2-7, with TRBD2 matching 8 bases. With V trimmed by 1 base and J by 6 bases, 3 bases remained unmatched. The CDR3 is 13 amino acids. Looked up from germline, CDR1 is SGHDT and CDR2 is YYEEEE. The CDR3 spells CASSLLAGGEQYF. The CDR3, as DNA: TGTGCCAGCAGCTTGCTGGCGGGAGGCGAGCAGTACTTC. The whole variable domain, filled in from reference TRBV5-6 and TRBJ2-7, reads DAGVTQSPTHLIKTRGQQVTLRCSPKSGHDTVSWYQQALGQGPQFIFQYYEEEERQRGNFPDRFSGHQFPNYSSELNVNALLLGDSALYLCASSLLAGGEQYFGPGTRLTVT.

The chain couples TRBV7-3 to TRBJ2-2; D gene ambiguous. The CDR3 contains 13 residues. The V and J ends lost 5 bases and 7 bases respectively, with 11 bases between them. The V gene's germline CDR1 is SGHTA and CDR2 FQGTGA. CDR3 in DNA: TGTGCCAGCAGCCCGGAGTGGGGCGGGGAGCTGTTTTTT. Translating gives CASSPEWGGELFF.